Listed below are T cell receptor beta chains from one sample, sequenced in a study of identical twins. TCRdb re-called the 5' RACE reads through MiXCR, storing one row per CDR3 protein. Here the sample spans 520,000 or so distinct CDR3 sequences, about 20% being singletons. These sequences were also reported in another study, on T cells expressing NK-cell markers.

The material sequenced was CD4+ T cells sorted from blood. Source of these receptors: a woman aged 18-30 years in good health. The CDR3 runs from the conserved cysteine through the conserved F or W. Fields, in order: clone size, D gene, V gene, J gene, CDR3 protein, CDR3 DNA. The D gene is left open where the match is weak. Size tells how often a clone was seen (once, few, many) or the class of an expanded clone, and some rows leave it out.

size: many
D: .
V: TRBV20-1
J: TRBJ2-3
CDR3: CSASLADTQYF
DNA: TGCAGTGCTAGCCTTGCAGATACGCAGTATTTT

size: .
D: .
V: TRBV25-1
J: TRBJ2-5
CDR3: CASSDSGPRTQYF
DNA: TGTGCCAGCAGTGACTCAGGGCCTCGGACCCAGTACTTC

size: many
D: .
V: TRBV12-3/TRBV12-4
J: TRBJ1-2
CDR3: CASSFAEEDGYTF
DNA: TGTGCCAGCAGTTTTGCGGAGGAAGATGGCTACACCTTC

size: .
D: .
V: TRBV20-1
J: TRBJ2-7
CDR3: CSARVTAQSNREQYF
DNA: TGCAGTGCTAGAGTTACTGCCCAATCAAACCGCGAGCAGTACTTC

size: medium-sized
D: TRBD1
V: TRBV12-3/TRBV12-4
J: TRBJ1-2
CDR3: CASSRGTVEDYGYTF
DNA: TGTGCCAGCAGTCGGGGGACAGTTGAAGACTATGGCTACACCTTC

size: .
D: TRBD1
V: TRBV5-1
J: TRBJ2-2
CDR3: CASSSGQGYGELFF
DNA: TGCGCCAGCAGCTCTGGACAGGGCTACGGGGAGCTGTTTTTT

size: .
D: .
V: TRBV3-1
J: TRBJ2-2
CDR3: CASTVRLGVGELFF
DNA: TGTGCCAGCACTGTCAGGTTAGGGGTCGGGGAGCTGTTTTTT

size: once
D: TRBD2
V: TRBV4-1
J: TRBJ2-7
CDR3: CASSHPRAGTSPYEQYF
DNA: TGCGCCAGCAGCCACCCTAGGGCCGGGACTAGCCCCTACGAGCAGTACTTC

size: few
D: .
V: TRBV7-2
J: TRBJ1-1
CDR3: CASSSPGQNTEAFF
DNA: TGTGCCAGCAGCTCCCCGGGGCAAAACACTGAAGCTTTCTTT

size: few
D: .
V: TRBV20-1
J: TRBJ2-7
CDR3: CSATSGSLVGEQYF
DNA: TGCAGTGCTACTTCCGGGAGCCTGGTTGGCGAGCAGTACTTC

size: few
D: TRBD1
V: TRBV6-1
J: TRBJ2-4
CDR3: CASRWTGEVFDIQYF
DNA: TGTGCCAGCAGGTGGACAGGGGAGGTCTTTGACATTCAGTACTTC

size: .
D: TRBD2
V: TRBV20-1
J: TRBJ2-3
CDR3: CSARDQRGGGTDTQYF
DNA: TGCAGTGCTAGAGATCAACGCGGGGGGGGAACAGATACGCAGTATTTT

size: few
D: TRBD2
V: TRBV20-1
J: TRBJ2-5
CDR3: CSASDGLAGNQETQYF
DNA: TGCAGTGCTAGCGATGGACTAGCGGGGAACCAAGAGACCCAGTACTTC

size: .
D: TRBD2
V: TRBV20-1
J: TRBJ2-7
CDR3: CSARSPSGRGGYEQYF
DNA: TGCAGTGCTAGATCCCCTAGCGGGAGGGGAGGCTACGAGCAGTACTTC

size: few
D: .
V: TRBV20-1
J: TRBJ1-1
CDR3: CSAPSTVNTEAFF
DNA: TGCAGTGCGCCTTCGACTGTGAACACTGAAGCTTTCTTT

size: few
D: .
V: TRBV4-2
J: TRBJ1-3
CDR3: CASSTDRGNTIYF
DNA: TGTGCCAGCAGCACCGACAGGGGAAACACCATATATTTT

size: .
D: .
V: TRBV3-1
J: TRBJ1-1
CDR3: CASSHLSGGEAFF
DNA: TGTGCCAGCAGCCACCTCTCAGGAGGCGAAGCTTTCTTT

size: .
D: .
V: TRBV6-5
J: TRBJ2-1
CDR3: CASSYGGSRDNEQFF
DNA: TGTGCCAGCAGTTATGGGGGCTCCAGGGACAATGAGCAGTTCTTC

size: .
D: TRBD1
V: TRBV29-1
J: TRBJ1-1
CDR3: CSVRQGHTEAFF
DNA: TGCAGCGTTCGACAGGGGCACACTGAAGCTTTCTTT

size: .
D: .
V: TRBV5-5
J: TRBJ1-5
CDR3: CASSLATYGANQPQHF
DNA: TGTGCCAGCAGCTTGGCTACGTATGGGGCGAATCAGCCCCAGCATTTT

size: few
D: TRBD1
V: TRBV12-3/TRBV12-4
J: TRBJ1-1
CDR3: CASSPRTGGTTEAFF
DNA: TGTGCCAGCAGTCCCCGGACAGGGGGCACCACTGAAGCTTTCTTT

size: few
D: .
V: TRBV7-9
J: TRBJ1-4
CDR3: CASSDKGLNPNEKLFF
DNA: TGTGCCAGCAGCGACAAAGGACTTAACCCTAATGAAAAACTGTTTTTT